This T cell receptor (beta chain) was observed in a study of T cell responses to AZD1222 COVID-19 vaccine. Findings and caveats of the study: Only six people who got AZD1222 tested seropositive at baseline. Repertoires were obtained solely post-peak T cell response. Nearly half of spike-specific TCRs reportedly target variant regions that are unmutated in the B.1.351 and B.1.1.7 variants.

A remark on this clone: Its antigen is unknown.

Assay: immunoSEQ multiplex PCR; the TCRdb copy retains only in-frame clones and omits some. The sample shows about 120,000 clones, approximately 86% of them seen only once. Germline assignment: CDR1 MGHRA and CDR2 YSYEKL. Losses at the gene ends were 4 bases for V and 3 bases for J; bases not matched to a gene: 15. This CDR3 spans 18 amino acids. The J gene is TRBJ2-3, the V gene TRBV4-1; 8 bases line up with TRBD2. The receptor was isolated from an adult in good health. The sequencing here drew on peripheral blood, taken on day 0 of AZD1222 vaccination. The CDR3 nucleotides are TGCGCCAGCAGCCCGTCTCTATTGTTCCGGGGGGGTACAGATACGCAGTATTTT. It is translated as CASSPSLLFRGGTDTQYF.